This TCR beta chain was recorded in a study of blood T cell repertoires in COVID-19. The CDR3 consists of 13 residues. Trimming cost V 7 bases and J 7 bases; bases outside gene matches: 6. CDR1 and CDR2 from the germline V gene are LNHDA and SQIVND (reference sequence). Original processing methods: Quantification of nucleated cells was approximated via reference gene primer amplification. Assay: immunoSEQ multiplex PCR; the TCRdb copy retains only in-frame clones and omits some. From that table come the V and J calls and clone size; the DNA was used to work out D and trimming. Of over 100,000 clones detected, around 90% appear once; the ten largest clones hold around 5.3%.

The specimen sequenced was peripheral blood. The TCR was taken from a woman between 45 and 65 years old with COVID-19, enrolled during active disease. This chain uses TRBV19 with TRBJ2-7, with 11 bases matching TRBD1. The CDR3 DNA follows: TGTGCCAGTACCCGGGACAGGGGGGGAGAGCAGTACTTC. Protein: CASTRDRGGEQYF.